Presented here are 30 T cell receptor beta chains from one specimen sequenced in a study of T cell repertoires in cytomegalovirus infection. Via MiXCR, TCRdb re-called the reads, giving one row per CDR3 protein. The sample carries 310,000 or so distinct CDR3 sequences, roughly a sixth recorded once. The sample was PBMCs. The receptor source for this set is a human donor in good health (CMV status not recorded). Some clones in this sample may be carry-over from other donors' samples.

This chain joins TRBV6-6 and TRBJ2-7; TRBD1 aligns across 8 bases. Germline CDR1 and CDR2: MNHNY and SVGAGI (reference sequence). J lost 8 bases, V lost 2 bases, and 8 bases had no gene match. The CDR3 is made up of 14 amino acids. CDR3 protein: CASSYPSQGAQQYF. Here the CDR3 DNA reads TGTGCCAGCAGTTACCCCTCCCAGGGGGCGCAGCAGTACTTC.

The J gene is TRBJ2-7, the V gene TRBV29-1, with 8 bases matching TRBD1. Germline lookup yields CDR1 SQVTM and CDR2 ANQGSEA. The ends lost 4 bases at V and 4 bases at J; junction bases unmatched: 6. The CDR3 sequence is 13 residues long. The chain's CDR3 is CSVVDRGEYEQYF. CDR3 nucleotide sequence: TGCAGCGTTGTTGACAGGGGAGAGTACGAGCAGTACTTC.

This chain links TRBV6-1 with TRBJ1-5, with D perhaps matching TRBD1 (6 bases). CDR3 size: 13 residues. Looked up from germline, CDR1 is MNHNS and CDR2 is SASEGT. The V end lost 7 bases, the J end lost 9 bases, and 16 bases lay between the germline ends. CDR3 protein: CASIQGPDRPQHF. CDR3 nucleotides: TGTGCCAGCATACAGGGACCGGATCGGCCCCAGCATTTT.

CDR3 coding DNA: TGTGCCAGCAGCTGGAGCGACAGGGTCGAGACCCAGTACTTC. Translating gives CASSWSDRVETQYF. The chain employs TRBV5-5 and TRBJ2-5; 7 bases match TRBD1. Germline V gene sequence: CDR1 SGHKS, CDR2 YYEKEE (reference sequence). The CDR3 extends over 14 amino acids. V lost 3 bases and J lost 5; bases outside the gene matches: 7.

This chain connects TRBV6-4 to TRBJ2-3; TRBD2 might be the D (6 bases). CDR3 length equals 16 residues. Germline loops: CDR1 MRHNA, CDR2 SNTAGT. V lost 5 bases, J lost 1 base, and 16 bases lay in between. The CDR3 DNA sequence: TGTGCCAGCAGTCGCACGGGGGACTCGGGCACAGATACGCAGTATTTT. Protein: CASSRTGDSGTDTQYF.

This chain connects TRBV4-1 to TRBJ1-1; TRBD1 is a possible D gene (6 bases). The CDR3 has 12 amino acids. Germline CDR1 MGHRA, CDR2 YSYEKL. The ends were cut back, 3 bases at V and 10 bases at J, with 12 bases in the middle. CDR3 sequence reads: CASSQNTGRAFF. DNA for the CDR3: TGCGCCAGCAGCCAGAATACAGGGCGAGCTTTCTTT.

This clonotype showed up many times. The junction does not match germline at one end; this may be a read error. This chain joins TRBV7-7 and TRBJ2-2; D possibly corresponds to TRBD2 (6 bases). CDR3 length: 16 residues. CDR1 and CDR2 from the germline V gene are SSHAT and FNYEAQ (reference sequence). The CDR3 is CASSPRLAWETGELFF. For the CDR3, the DNA is TGTGCTAGCAGCCCCCGGCTAGCGTGGGAGACCGGGGAGCTGTTTTTT.

This clonotype was detected many times. The rearrangement links TRBV5-1 to TRBJ2-7, with 7 bases aligning to TRBD1. The germline V gene has CDR1 SGHRS and CDR2 YFSETQ. V lost 3 bases to trimming and J lost 0 bases; unmatched junction nucleotides: 6. There are 15 residues in the CDR3. The CDR3 is CASSSTGANSYEQYF. The CDR3 nucleotides are TGCGCCAGCAGCTCCACAGGGGCGAACTCCTACGAGCAGTACTTC.

The V and J genes are TRBV20-1 and TRBJ1-1; D perhaps matches TRBD1 (6 bases). CDR1 is DFQATT, CDR2 SNEGSKA, per germline (reference sequence). The CDR3 is 14 amino acids. V lost 3 bases to trimming and J lost 2 bases, with 13 bases between them. The CDR3 DNA sequence: TGCAGTGCTAGTAGGCCAGGGGTAAACACTGAAGCTTTCTTT. As protein: CSASRPGVNTEAFF.

The rearrangement links TRBV15 to TRBJ1-4; D gene ambiguous. The germline gives CDR1 LNHNV, CDR2 YYDKDF (reference sequence). There are 17 residues in the CDR3. V was cut by 2 bases and J by 4 bases, with 17 bases left in between. The CDR3 is CATSRIGLEMGNEKLFF. DNA for the CDR3: TGTGCCACCAGCAGAATCGGGCTGGAAATGGGTAATGAAAAACTGTTTTTT.

This clonotype was observed a handful of times. The chain recombines TRBV2 with TRBJ1-2; D is unclear. Per germline, CDR1 SNHLY and CDR2 FYNNEI. V lost 7 bases and J 6 bases, leaving 12 bases between the germline ends. This CDR3 comprises 12 residues. The CDR3 DNA reads as TGTGCCAGCATAGGCAGATTCGATGGCTACACCTTC. Its protein product is CASIGRFDGYTF.

The V call is TRBV19, the J call TRBJ2-7, with D unclear. V was trimmed by 5 bases and J by 0 bases, leaving 23 bases between them. CDR1 is LNHDA, CDR2 SQIVND, per germline (reference sequence). CDR3 length equals 18 residues. The CDR3 nucleotides read TGTGCCAGTAGTCCTCCAGAAGGTCTCGGGTTGGGCTCCTACGAGCAGTACTTC. Translation gives CASSPPEGLGLGSYEQYF.

This clonotype was observed at least ten times. J is TRBJ2-3 and V is TRBV6-1; TRBD1 is a possible D gene (5 bases). The germline V gene has CDR1 MNHNS and CDR2 SASEGT. V dropped 7 bases and J dropped 2 bases, with 7 bases sitting between them. CDR3 size: 12 residues. The DNA of the CDR3 is TGTGCCAGCAACAGGCCCACAGATACGCAGTATTTT. Its translation is CASNRPTDTQYF.

V and J are TRBV27 and TRBJ2-5, with 12 bases identical to TRBD1. V lost 4 bases and J lost 5; bases outside the gene matches: 8. The germline gives CDR1 MNHEY, CDR2 SMNVEV (reference sequence). There are 16 residues in the CDR3. CDR3 nucleotides: TGTGCCAGCAGTTCAGCCGGGACAGGGGGCTGGGAGACCCAGTACTTC. The encoded protein is CASSSAGTGGWETQYF.

In its sample, this clonotype was seen many times. The V gene is TRBV4-2, the J gene TRBJ1-1; D gene ambiguous. V shed 0 bases and J shed 7 bases, with 24 bases lying between them. Germline V gene lookup returns CDR1 LGHNA and CDR2 YNFKEQ. This CDR3 region has 18 residues. The CDR3 coding sequence is TGTGCCAGCAGCCAAGATGGGCCGTCTAGAGACATGAACGGTGAAGCTTTCTTT. Translating it yields CASSQDGPSRDMNGEAFF.

This clonotype was seen more than once but under ten times. The rearrangement joins TRBV2 to TRBJ2-7; 10 nucleotides agree with TRBD2. The CDR3 consists of 16 residues. V lost 7 bases, J lost 3 bases, and 12 bases stayed unmatched. The V gene's germline CDR1 is SNHLY and CDR2 FYNNEI. Written as DNA, the CDR3 is TGTGCCAGCAAGTTGAAACTAGCGGGGCCCAACTACGAGCAGTACTTC. It translates to CASKLKLAGPNYEQYF.

This clonotype was recorded at least ten times. The chain recombines TRBV10-3 with TRBJ2-3, with D possibly being TRBD2 (6 bases). CDR3 length: 15 amino acids. The V end was cut by 4 bases, the J end by 1 base, with 12 bases between. Germline V lookup: CDR1 ENHRY, CDR2 SYGVKD. The CDR3 DNA reads TGTGCCATCAGTGCACGATCTAGCGGCACAGATACGCAGTATTTT. Translating it yields CAISARSSGTDTQYF.

This clonotype was detected many times. The chain uses TRBV27 and TRBJ2-2; D not resolved. V lost 2 bases and J 13 bases, leaving 8 bases between the germline ends. The CDR3 extends over 11 amino acids. The V gene's germline CDR1 is MNHEY and CDR2 SMNVEV (reference sequence). The CDR3 protein is CASSLAGRLFF. The CDR3 region has the DNA TGTGCCAGCAGTTTAGCAGGTCGGCTGTTTTTT.

This clonotype was seen a handful of times. The chain employs TRBV5-4 and TRBJ1-1; weak D call: TRBD1 (5 bases). This CDR3 has 14 amino acids. V shed 4 bases and J shed 2 bases, with 12 bases lying between them. CDR1 SGHNT and CDR2 YYREEE come from the germline V gene (reference sequence). This CDR3 is CASSPPGTNTEAFF. CDR3 sequence (DNA): TGTGCCAGCAGCCCGCCCGGGACCAACACTGAAGCTTTCTTT.

As regards this clonotype: Compared with germline, one end of the junction differs, possibly owing to a read error. The J gene is TRBJ2-3, the V gene TRBV6-4; D could derive from TRBD1 or TRBD2 (5 bases each). Germline lookup yields CDR1 MRHNA and CDR2 SNTAGT. This CDR3 is 14 amino acids long. CDR3 residues: CASSETGRTDKQYF. DNA for the CDR3: TGTGCCAGCAGTGAGACGGGGCGCACAGATAAGCAGTATTTT.

This clonotype was recorded at least ten times. The chain couples TRBV7-2 to TRBJ2-7; D call uncertain. Germline lookup yields CDR1 SGHTA and CDR2 FQGNSA. V dropped 5 bases and J dropped 6 bases, with 11 bases sitting between them. The CDR3 sequence is 12 residues long. The DNA of the CDR3 is TGTGCCAGCAGCGCCGGCGTATTCGAGCAGTACTTC. Encoded protein: CASSAGVFEQYF. Filled out from reference TRBV7-2 and TRBJ2-7, the complete variable domain reads GAGVSQSPSNKVTEKGKDVELRCDPISGHTALYWYRQSLGQGLEFLIYFQGNSAPDKSGLPSDRFSAERTGGSVSTLTIQRTQQEDSAVYLCASSAGVFEQYFGPGTRLTVT.

A few counts support this clonotype. The chain combines TRBV20-1 with TRBJ2-1; 14 bases fit TRBD2. The CDR3 length is 17 residues. Losses at the gene ends were 3 bases for V and 1 base for J; bases not matched to a gene: 5. The germline V gene encodes CDR1 DFQATT and CDR2 SNEGSKA (reference sequence). The CDR3 here is CSASGTSGGLSYNEQFF. CDR3 DNA: TGCAGTGCTAGTGGGACTAGCGGGGGCCTTTCCTACAATGAGCAGTTCTTC.

This clonotype was seen a handful of times. The rearrangement joins TRBV27 to TRBJ2-7; no clear D gene. CDR3 length: 15 residues. Germline-derived CDR1 and CDR2 are MNHEY and SMNVEV (reference sequence). The germline V and J ends were trimmed by 2 bases and 0 bases, with 11 bases remaining between them. The CDR3 nucleotides read TGTGCCAGCAGTTTAGCCAGCCGGAACTCCTACGAGCAGTACTTC. Translating it yields CASSLASRNSYEQYF.

This clonotype was observed at least ten times. J is TRBJ1-1 and V is TRBV7-2, with no clear D. Per the germline V gene, CDR1 is SGHTA and CDR2 is FQGNSA. V was trimmed by 1 base and J by 0 bases, leaving 12 bases between them. This CDR3 has 16 amino acids. The CDR3 sequence: CASSLVPGSVNTEAFF. Written as DNA, the CDR3 is TGTGCCAGCAGCTTAGTACCGGGGTCTGTGAACACTGAAGCTTTCTTT.

The J gene is TRBJ1-5, the V gene TRBV4-2; 7 nucleotides match TRBD1. CDR3 length: 16 amino acids. V shed 3 bases, J shed 7 bases, and the junction held 12 bases outside the gene matches. Germline loops: CDR1 LGHNA, CDR2 YNFKEQ. The CDR3 here is CASSHSRTGSGQPQHF. CDR3 bases: TGTGCCAGCAGCCATTCTAGGACAGGCTCGGGGCAGCCCCAGCATTTT.

This clonotype occurred many times. DNA for the CDR3: TGTGCCAGCAGCCTCCAGGGCGGGGAGCATTACGAGCAGTACTTC. It specifies CASSLQGGEHYEQYF. The chain uses TRBV7-2 and TRBJ2-7; TRBD2 is a possible D gene (6 bases). The germline gives CDR1 SGHTA, CDR2 FQGNSA. CDR3 length: 15 amino acids. V was trimmed by 5 bases and J by 4 bases, leaving 18 bases between them.

This clonotype occurred a few times. The V gene is TRBV2, the J gene TRBJ2-3; 8 bases align to TRBD1. The J segment lost 6 bases and the V segment lost 5 bases, leaving 10 bases of the junction unmatched. The germline CDR1 and CDR2 sequences are SNHLY and FYNNEI. This CDR3 region has 15 residues. The CDR3 coding sequence is TGTGCCAGCAGTTCCACGACAGGGGTCGGGGATACGCAGTATTTT. Amino acid sequence: CASSSTTGVGDTQYF.

The table lists this clonotype with many counts. Here the CDR3 reads CASTHRAGGNNEQFF. CDR3 bases: TGTGCCAGCACTCATCGGGCGGGGGGAAACAATGAGCAGTTCTTC. V is TRBV28 and J is TRBJ2-1; 8 bases line up with TRBD2. Looked up from germline, CDR1 is MDHEN and CDR2 is SYDVKM. J was trimmed by 5 bases and V by 7 bases; bases with no gene match: 10. CDR3 size: 15 residues. The full variable domain, its missing parts supplied by reference TRBV28 and TRBJ2-1, is DVKVTQSSRYLVKRTGEKVFLECVQDMDHENMFWYRQDPGLGLRLIYFSYDVKMKEKGDIPEGYSVSREKKERFSLILESASTNQTSMYLCASTHRAGGNNEQFFGPGTRLTVL.

This clonotype has more than one count but fewer than ten. This chain uses TRBV6-2 or TRBV6-3 with TRBJ2-3; maybe TRBD1 (5 bases). The CDR3 runs 13 residues. Per the germline V gene, CDR1 is MNHEY and CDR2 is SVGEGT. Trimming pared 11 bases from V and 4 bases from J, leaving 16 bases between. The CDR3 reads CAASGAQADTQYF. DNA for the CDR3: TGTGCCGCAAGTGGGGCCCAGGCAGATACGCAGTATTTT.

This chain connects TRBV4-2 to TRBJ2-3; the D gene is possibly TRBD2 (6 bases). Per germline, CDR1 LGHNA and CDR2 YNFKEQ. Trimming left V 10 bases short and J 12 bases short, with 20 bases between. CDR3 length: 12 amino acids. The CDR3 nucleotides are TGTGCCACCCAATGGTCCGGGGGTAAACAGTATTTT. Translated: CATQWSGGKQYF.